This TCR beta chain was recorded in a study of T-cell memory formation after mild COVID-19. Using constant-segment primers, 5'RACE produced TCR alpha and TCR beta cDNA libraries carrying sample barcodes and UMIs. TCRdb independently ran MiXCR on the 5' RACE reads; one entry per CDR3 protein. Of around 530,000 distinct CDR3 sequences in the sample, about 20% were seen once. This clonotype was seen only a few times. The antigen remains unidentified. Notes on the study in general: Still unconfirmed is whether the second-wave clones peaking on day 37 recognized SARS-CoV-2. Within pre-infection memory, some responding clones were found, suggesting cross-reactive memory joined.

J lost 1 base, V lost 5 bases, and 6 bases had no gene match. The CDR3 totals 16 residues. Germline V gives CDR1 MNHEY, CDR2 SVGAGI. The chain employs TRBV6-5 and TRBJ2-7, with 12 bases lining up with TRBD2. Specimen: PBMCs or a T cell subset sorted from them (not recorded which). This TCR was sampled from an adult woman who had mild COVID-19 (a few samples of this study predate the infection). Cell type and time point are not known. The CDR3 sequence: CASSKPLAGGSYEQYF. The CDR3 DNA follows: TGTGCCAGCAGTAAACCACTAGCGGGGGGATCCTACGAGCAGTACTTC.